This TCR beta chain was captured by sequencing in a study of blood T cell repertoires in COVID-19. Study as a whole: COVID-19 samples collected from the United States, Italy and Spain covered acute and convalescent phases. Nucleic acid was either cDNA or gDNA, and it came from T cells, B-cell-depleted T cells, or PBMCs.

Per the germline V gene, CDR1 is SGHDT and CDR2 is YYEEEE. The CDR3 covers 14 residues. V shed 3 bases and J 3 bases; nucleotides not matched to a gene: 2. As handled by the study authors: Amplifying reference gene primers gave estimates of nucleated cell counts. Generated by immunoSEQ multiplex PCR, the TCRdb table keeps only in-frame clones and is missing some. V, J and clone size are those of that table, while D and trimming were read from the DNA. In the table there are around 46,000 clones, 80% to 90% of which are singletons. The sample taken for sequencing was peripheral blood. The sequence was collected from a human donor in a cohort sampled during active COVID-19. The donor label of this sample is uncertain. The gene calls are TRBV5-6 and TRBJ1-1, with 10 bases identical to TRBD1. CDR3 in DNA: TGTGCCAGCAGCTCGGACAGGGGGTACACTGAAGCTTTCTTT. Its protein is CASSSDRGYTEAFF.